This entry is about one TCR beta chain. Germline and junction disagree at one end, which may indicate a read error. TCRdb redid the calling of the multiplex PCR reads with MiXCR, one entry per CDR3 protein. Seen here are about 22,000 distinct CDR3 sequences, under 75% observed once, and the top ten hold over 11%. The source of the sample is a study of breast tumors, draining lymph nodes, adjacent tissues. This CDR3 comprises 13 residues. Germline V lookup: CDR1 MNHEY, CDR2 SVGAGI. The chain has TRBV6-5 and TRBJ2-2; 8 nucleotides agree with TRBD2. This receptor was identified in a female donor with breast cancer. Some clones in this sample may be carry-over from other donors' samples. Sample: breast tumor tissue. The CDR3 DNA sequence: TGTGCCACTTCCCGCACGGGAGCGGGGGAGCCGTTTTTT. Protein sequence: CATSRTGAGEPFF.